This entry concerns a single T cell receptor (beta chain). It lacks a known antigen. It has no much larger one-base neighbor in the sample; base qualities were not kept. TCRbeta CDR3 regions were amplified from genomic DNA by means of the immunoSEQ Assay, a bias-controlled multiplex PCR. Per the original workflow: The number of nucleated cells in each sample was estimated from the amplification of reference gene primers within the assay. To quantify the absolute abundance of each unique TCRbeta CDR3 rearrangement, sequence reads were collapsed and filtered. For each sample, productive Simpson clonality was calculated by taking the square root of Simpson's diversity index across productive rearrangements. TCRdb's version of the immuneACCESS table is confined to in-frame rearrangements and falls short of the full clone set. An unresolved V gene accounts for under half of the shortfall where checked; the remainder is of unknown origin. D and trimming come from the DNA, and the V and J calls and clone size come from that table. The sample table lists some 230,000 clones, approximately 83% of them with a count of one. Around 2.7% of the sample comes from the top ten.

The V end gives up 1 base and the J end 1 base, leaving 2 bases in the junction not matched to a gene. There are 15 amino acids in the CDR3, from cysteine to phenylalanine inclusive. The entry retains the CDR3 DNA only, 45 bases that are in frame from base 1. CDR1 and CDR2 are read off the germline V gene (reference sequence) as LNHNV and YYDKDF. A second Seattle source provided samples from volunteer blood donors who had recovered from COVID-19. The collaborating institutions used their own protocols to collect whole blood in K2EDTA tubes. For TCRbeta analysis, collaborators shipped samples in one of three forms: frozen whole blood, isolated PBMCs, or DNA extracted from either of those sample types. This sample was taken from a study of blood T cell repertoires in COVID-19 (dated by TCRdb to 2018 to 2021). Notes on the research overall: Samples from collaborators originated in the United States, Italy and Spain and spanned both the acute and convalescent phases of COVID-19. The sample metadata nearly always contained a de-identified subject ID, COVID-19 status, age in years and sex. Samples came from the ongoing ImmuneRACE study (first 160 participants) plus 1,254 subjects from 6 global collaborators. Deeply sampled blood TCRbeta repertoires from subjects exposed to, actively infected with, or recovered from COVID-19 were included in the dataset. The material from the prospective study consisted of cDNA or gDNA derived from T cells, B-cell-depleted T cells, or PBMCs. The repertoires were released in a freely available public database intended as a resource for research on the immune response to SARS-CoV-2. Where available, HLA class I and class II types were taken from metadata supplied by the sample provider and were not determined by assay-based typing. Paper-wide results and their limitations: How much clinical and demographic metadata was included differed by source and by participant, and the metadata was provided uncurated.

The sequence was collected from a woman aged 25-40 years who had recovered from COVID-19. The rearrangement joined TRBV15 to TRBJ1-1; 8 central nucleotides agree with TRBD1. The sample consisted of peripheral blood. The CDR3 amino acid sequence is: CATSRAGTGNTEAFF. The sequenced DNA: TGTGCCACCAGCAGAGCGGGGACAGGGAACACTGAAGCTTTCTTT.